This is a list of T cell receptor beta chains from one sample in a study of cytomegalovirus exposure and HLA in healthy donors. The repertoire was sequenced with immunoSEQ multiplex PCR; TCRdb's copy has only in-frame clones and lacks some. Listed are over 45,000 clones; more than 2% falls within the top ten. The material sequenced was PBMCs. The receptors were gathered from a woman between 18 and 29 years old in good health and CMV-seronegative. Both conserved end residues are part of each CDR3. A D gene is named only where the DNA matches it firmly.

TGTGCCAGCAACCTCGGGCCGGGAGAGCAGTTCTTC | CASNLGPGEQFF | TRBJ2-1 | NA | 12 | TRBV2
TGTGCCAGCTCACTCTACAGAGATAATTCACCCCTCCACTTT | CASSLYRDNSPLHF | TRBJ1-6 | NA | 14 | TRBV18
TGTGCCAGCAGCTTAGAAGGGGGCGGTTCACCCCTCCACTTT | CASSLEGGGSPLHF | TRBJ1-6 | TRBD1 | 14 | TRBV7-8
TGCGCCAGCAGCGTGGTCCCTGGGACTAGCGATGGGAATGAGCAGTTCTTC | CASSVVPGTSDGNEQFF | TRBJ2-1 | TRBD2 | 17 | TRBV5-1
TGTGCCTGGAGTTCTCAACGGGGTCCCCAGTTCTTC | CAWSSQRGPQFF | TRBJ2-1 | NA | 12 | TRBV30
TGTGCCAGCAGCTTCTTGTCTGTGTCAGGGGCTGGCTACACCTTC | CASSFLSVSGAGYTF | TRBJ1-2 | NA | 15 | TRBV11-1
TGTGCCAGCAGGTGGGGGGTGGAGACCCAGTACTTC | CASRWGVETQYF | TRBJ2-5 | NA | 12 | TRBV5-6
TGTGCCAGCAGTGATCCCAGGACAGGGTCCGAAAAACTGTTTTTT | CASSDPRTGSEKLFF | TRBJ1-4 | TRBD1 | 15 | TRBV6-1
TGTGCCTGGAGTCGGAGAGGGCGCCCGGGGGGGACCCAGTACTTC | CAWSRRGRPGGTQYF | TRBJ2-5 | TRBD2 | 15 | TRBV30
TGCAGCGGGCGGACAGAGCTGAGCACAGATACGCAGTATTTT | CSGRTELSTDTQYF | TRBJ2-3 | NA | 14 | TRBV29-1
TGTGCCAGCACCCTCTGGGGGGAGGCTAATGAAAAACTGTTTTTT | CASTLWGEANEKLFF | TRBJ1-4 | NA | 15 | TRBV11-2
TGTGCCAGCAGTCTAACAAGGGGCATCTATGGCTACACCTTC | CASSLTRGIYGYTF | TRBJ1-2 | NA | 14 | TRBV6-5
TGCGCCAGCAGCCATGTAGCGGGAGGACGAGATACGCAGTATTTT | CASSHVAGGRDTQYF | TRBJ2-3 | TRBD2 | 15 | TRBV4-1
TGTGCCAGCTCCACCGGTGTTTCTGGGGCCAACGTCCTGACTTTC | CASSTGVSGANVLTF | TRBJ2-6 | NA | 15 | TRBV27
TGTGCCAGCAGGACTAGCGGGGGCGAGCAGTACTTC | CASRTSGGEQYF | TRBJ2-7 | TRBD2 | 12 | TRBV6-5
TGCGCCAGCAGCTACCAGGGTGAGAACACTGAAGCTTTCTTT | CASSYQGENTEAFF | TRBJ1-1 | NA | 14 | TRBV5-1
TGCGCCAGCAGCACCCAGACAGGGCCCGGAAACACCATATATTTT | CASSTQTGPGNTIYF | TRBJ1-3 | TRBD1 | 15 | TRBV5-1
TGTGCCAGCTCACCAGCCGAGGGTAGTTTCTATGGCTACACCTTC | CASSPAEGSFYGYTF | TRBJ1-2 | NA | 15 | TRBV18
TGCGCCAGCAGCCAAGATAGAGCGGCGATTAGCACAGATACGCAGTATTTT | CASSQDRAAISTDTQYF | TRBJ2-3 | NA | 17 | TRBV4-1
TGTGCCAGCAGCTTGGCGGGAGAGGTCCAGCCCCAGCATTTT | CASSLAGEVQPQHF | TRBJ1-5 | NA | 14 | TRBV5-4
TGTGCCAGCAGCCCCTTATCCCCGACTCGGGGCTACACCTTC | CASSPLSPTRGYTF | TRBJ1-2 | NA | 14 | TRBV7-2
TGCGCCAGCAGCTCGGACAGGGGGAGTTTTGGCTACACCTTC | CASSSDRGSFGYTF | TRBJ1-2 | TRBD1 | 14 | TRBV5-1
TGTGCCAGCAGAACCACTAGCGGGAGTTCAGAGACCCAGTACTTC | CASRTTSGSSETQYF | TRBJ2-5 | TRBD2 | 15 | TRBV5-4
TGCGCCAGCAGCCAAGATTGGGGGGCTAGCGGCCGCACAGATACGCAGTATTTT | CASSQDWGASGRTDTQYF | TRBJ2-3 | NA | 18 | TRBV4-1
TGTGCCAGCTCACCAACTAGCGACCGATCATCCTACGAGCAGTACTTC | CASSPTSDRSSYEQYF | TRBJ2-7 | TRBD2 | 16 | TRBV18
TGCGCCAGCAGCCAAGACGGAGGTAGGGAGCAGTTCTTC | CASSQDGGREQFF | TRBJ2-1 | NA | 13 | TRBV4-1
TGTGCCAGCAGTGACCAGGTGATAGGGGTAACTGAAGCTTTCTTT | CASSDQVIGVTEAFF | TRBJ1-1 | NA | 15 | TRBV6-1
TGTGCCAGCTCACCACCGGTTATAGCGGGAGGGCCTAATGAGCAGTTCTTC | CASSPPVIAGGPNEQFF | TRBJ2-1 | TRBD2 | 17 | TRBV18
TGTGCCAGCAGCTCAAGGCGGGAATGGGAGACCCAGTACTTC | CASSSRREWETQYF | TRBJ2-5 | NA | 14 | TRBV5-6
TGTGCTAGTGGTCCTCGGACACTCATCTCTGGAAACACCATATATTTT | CASGPRTLISGNTIYF | TRBJ1-3 | NA | 16 | TRBV12-5
TGCGCCAGCAGCTTGGGGTATCGGGGGACAGGGGTGGTCTACGAGCAGTACTTC | CASSLGYRGTGVVYEQYF | TRBJ2-7 | TRBD1 | 18 | TRBV5-1
TGCGCCAGCAGCCAGGGACAGGGGGCAATGGAGACCCAGTACTTC | CASSQGQGAMETQYF | TRBJ2-5 | TRBD1 | 15 | TRBV5-1
TGCGCCAGCAGCTTGGTTACCCCGGGACTAGCGGGGGGGCAGGGAGATACGCAGTATTTT | CASSLVTPGLAGGQGDTQYF | TRBJ2-3 | TRBD2 | 20 | TRBV5-1
TGCAGCGTTGCAGGGGGCAGGACACCCTACGAGCAGTACTTC | CSVAGGRTPYEQYF | TRBJ2-7 | TRBD1 | 14 | TRBV29-1
TGTGCCAGCAGCCAGGGGCCAAAGCAGTACTTC | CASSQGPKQYF | TRBJ2-7 | NA | 11 | TRBV6-5
TGTGCCAGCAGCTTTAGGGAGAAAGCTTTCTTT | CASSFREKAFF | TRBJ1-1 | NA | 11 | TRBV7-9
TGTGCCAGCAGCGGCGACAATGAGCAGTTCTTC | CASSGDNEQFF | TRBJ2-1 | NA | 11 | TRBV9
TGTGCCAGCAGCCAGGGACAGCCGAATTCACCCCTACACTTT | CASSQGQPNSPLHF | TRBJ1-6 | TRBD1 | 14 | TRBV4-2
TGTGCCAGCAGCTCGGGGGGATGGAACACTGAAGCTTTCTTT | CASSSGGWNTEAFF | TRBJ1-1 | NA | 14 | TRBV28
TGTGCCAGCTCACCACAACAGGGGGACACAGATACGCAGTATTTT | CASSPQQGDTDTQYF | TRBJ2-3 | TRBD1 | 15 | TRBV18
TGTGCCAGCAGAACCACCCCCGGGGACAGGAGGAACGACTATGGCTACACCTTC | CASRTTPGDRRNDYGYTF | TRBJ1-2 | TRBD1 | 18 | TRBV27